This record concerns one TCR beta chain sequence. The data stem from a study of blood T cell repertoires in COVID-19. Clones were read by immunoSEQ multiplex PCR, and TCRdb kept only the in-frame ones, dropping some. The sample holds about 420,000 clones, over 85% seen once. This CDR3 is built from 15 residues. Trimming stripped 5 bases from V and 7 bases from J, with 17 bases between. Looked up from germline, CDR1 is MNHEY and CDR2 is SVGAGI. The rearrangement uses TRBV6-5 and TRBJ1-4; weak D call: TRBD1 (6 bases). This receptor was identified in a man aged 18 to 29 with COVID-19, enrolled during active disease. Sequenced: peripheral blood. CDR3 residues: CASSSGPGASEKLFF. The CDR3, as DNA: TGTGCCAGCAGTAGTGGGCCAGGGGCCTCTGAAAAACTGTTTTTT.